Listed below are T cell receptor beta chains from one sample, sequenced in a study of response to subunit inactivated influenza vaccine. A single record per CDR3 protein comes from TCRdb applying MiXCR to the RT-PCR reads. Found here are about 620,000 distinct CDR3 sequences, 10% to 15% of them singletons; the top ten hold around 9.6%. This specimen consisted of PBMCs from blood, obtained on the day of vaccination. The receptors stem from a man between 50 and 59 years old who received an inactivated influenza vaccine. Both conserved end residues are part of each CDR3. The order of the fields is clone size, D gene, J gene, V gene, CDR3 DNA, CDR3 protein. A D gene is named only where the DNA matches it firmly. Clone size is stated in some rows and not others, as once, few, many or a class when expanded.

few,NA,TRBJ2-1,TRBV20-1,TGCAGTGCTAACCCCCTGCAGGGCTTCTCCTACAATGAGCAGTTCTTC,CSANPLQGFSYNEQFF
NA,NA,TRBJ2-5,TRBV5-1,TGCGCCAGCAGCTTGGGGACCCTAATTGAGACCCAGTACTTC,CASSLGTLIETQYF
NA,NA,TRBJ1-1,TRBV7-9,TGTGCCAGCAGCTTCCGAGCCCTCAAGAACACTGAAGCTTTCTTT,CASSFRALKNTEAFF
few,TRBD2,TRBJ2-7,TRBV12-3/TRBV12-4,TGTGCCAGCAGTACCGGGAGGGTTTCCTACGAGCAGTACTTC,CASSTGRVSYEQYF
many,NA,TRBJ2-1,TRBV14,TGTGCCAGCAGCCAAGGTCAGAGGAGCCTCTCCTACAATGAGCAGTTCTTC,CASSQGQRSLSYNEQFF
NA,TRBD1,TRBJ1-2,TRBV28,TGTGCCAGCGCAATAGGGGGCAACTATGGCTACACCTTC,CASAIGGNYGYTF
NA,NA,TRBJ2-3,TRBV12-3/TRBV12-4,TGTGCCAGCAGTTTAGAAGGCAGTCATACGCAGTATTTT,CASSLEGSHTQYF
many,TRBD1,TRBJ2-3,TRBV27,TGTGCCAGCAGGTCTTCGACAGGGGTGGGGACAGATACGCAGTATTTT,CASRSSTGVGTDTQYF
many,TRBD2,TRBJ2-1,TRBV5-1,TGCGCCAGCAGCTTGGCTAGCGGACTATACAATGAGCAGTTCTTC,CASSLASGLYNEQFF
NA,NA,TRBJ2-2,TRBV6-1,TGTGCCAGCAGGTCCCACGGGTGGAGCGGGGAGCTGTTTTTT,CASRSHGWSGELFF
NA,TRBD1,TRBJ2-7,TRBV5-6,TGTGCCAGCAGCTTGGTTGGGACAGGGCTCTACGAGCAGTACTTC,CASSLVGTGLYEQYF
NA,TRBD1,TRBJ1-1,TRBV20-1,TGCAGTGCTAGATGGGGGACCGGGACAGGAGCTTTCTTT,CSARWGTGTGAFF
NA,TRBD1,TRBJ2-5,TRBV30,TGTGCCTGGAGTTTTACAGGGGTCGAGGAGTCCCAGTACTTC,CAWSFTGVEESQYF
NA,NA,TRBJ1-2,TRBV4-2,TGTGCCATGGGCCCTGCGCTAGATCCTAACTATGGCTACACCTTC,CAMGPALDPNYGYTF
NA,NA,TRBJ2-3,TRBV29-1,TGCAGCGTAGGGGGGGACAGTGGATATAATTTT,CSVGGDSGYNF
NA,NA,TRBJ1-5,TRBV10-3,TGTGCCATCGGACAGAATAGCAATCAGCCCCAGCATTTT,CAIGQNSNQPQHF
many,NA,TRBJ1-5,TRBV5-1,TGCGCCAGCAGCTTGGTCGAGGGGGTTCAGCCCCAGCATTTT,CASSLVEGVQPQHF
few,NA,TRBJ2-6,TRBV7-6,TGTGCCAGCAGCACCCGAGCGTTCAGCTCTGGGGCCAACGTCCTGACTTTC,CASSTRAFSSGANVLTF
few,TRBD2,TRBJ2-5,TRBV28,TGTGCCAGCAGACGGGGGGGCATAGAGACCCAGTACTTC,CASRRGGIETQYF
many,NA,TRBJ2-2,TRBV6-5,TGTGCCAGCAGTTACCCAGTAGGGGGAGGGTGGACCGGGGAGCTGTTTTTT,CASSYPVGGGWTGELFF
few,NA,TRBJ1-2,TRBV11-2,TGTGCCACCAGATCTGGGGCGCGCTACACCTTC,CATRSGARYTF
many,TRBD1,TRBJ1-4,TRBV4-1,TGCGCCAGCAGCCAGGACAGGGGCGCTAATGAAAAACTGTTTTTT,CASSQDRGANEKLFF
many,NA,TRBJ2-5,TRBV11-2,TGTGCCAGCAGCTTAGGAGGGATCAGACAAGAGACCCAGTACTTC,CASSLGGIRQETQYF
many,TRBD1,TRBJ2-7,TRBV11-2,TGTGCCAGCAGCGTTGGACAGGGATATTACGAGCAGTACTTC,CASSVGQGYYEQYF
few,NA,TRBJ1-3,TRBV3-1,TGTGCCAGCAGCCCCTCCATTTTTCCCACTGGAAACACCATATATTTT,CASSPSIFPTGNTIYF
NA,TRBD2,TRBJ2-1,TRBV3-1,TGTGCCAGCAGTTTCGTGGGACTAGCGGGAGGGCCCGGCCTGAATGAGCAGTTCTTC,CASSFVGLAGGPGLNEQFF
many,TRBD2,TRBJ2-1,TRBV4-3,TGCGCCAGCAGCCAAGATCTAGCGGGAAGCTCCTACAATGAGCAGTTCTTC,CASSQDLAGSSYNEQFF
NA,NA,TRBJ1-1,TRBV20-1,TGCAGTGCTAGAGGGGTTTTGAACAGTGAAGCTTTCTTT,CSARGVLNSEAFF
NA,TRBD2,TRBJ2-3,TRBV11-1,TGTGCCAGCAGCCTTCTCTGGGCGGGGGGCCCGGCCGAAAGCACAGATACGCAGTATTTT,CASSLLWAGGPAESTDTQYF
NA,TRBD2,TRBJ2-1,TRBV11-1,TGTGCCAGCAGCTCGAGGGGGCCTTTAGCGGGAGGGAACAATGAGCAGTTCTTC,CASSSRGPLAGGNNEQFF
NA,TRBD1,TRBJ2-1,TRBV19,TGTGCCAGTAGCAAAGGGGGCGATTACAATGAGCAGTTCTTC,CASSKGGDYNEQFF
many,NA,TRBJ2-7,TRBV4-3,TGCGCCAGCAGCCAAGATATGAGAGCCTACGAGCAGTACTTC,CASSQDMRAYEQYF
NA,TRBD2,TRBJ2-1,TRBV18,TGTGCCAGCTCAGGTCGCGGGAGTTTCTACAATGAGCAGTTCTTC,CASSGRGSFYNEQFF
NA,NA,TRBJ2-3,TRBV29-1,TGCAGCGCCGACCTCCGGACGAGCACAGATACGCAGTATTTT,CSADLRTSTDTQYF
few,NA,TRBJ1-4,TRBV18,TGTGCCAGCTCACCAGTCGTGGTGGCTAATGAAAAACTGTTTTTT,CASSPVVVANEKLFF
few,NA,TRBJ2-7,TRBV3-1,TGTGCCAGCAGCCAAGGGACGGCCGCCTTGGGCGAGCAGTACTTC,CASSQGTAALGEQYF
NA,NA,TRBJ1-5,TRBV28,TGTGCCAGCAGTTTAGGGTCGGGGGTTTCGGGTCAGCCCCAGCATTTT,CASSLGSGVSGQPQHF
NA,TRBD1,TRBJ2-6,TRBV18,TGTGCCAGCTCACCTGACAGGGTCCTCTCTGGGGCCAACGTCCTGACTTTC,CASSPDRVLSGANVLTF
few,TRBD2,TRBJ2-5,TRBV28,TGTGCCAGCAGAGATGTAGCGGGAGAAGAGACCCAGTACTTC,CASRDVAGEETQYF
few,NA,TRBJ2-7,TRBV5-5,TGTGCCAGCAGCATGGGGCCGAGCTCCTACGAGCAGTACTTC,CASSMGPSSYEQYF
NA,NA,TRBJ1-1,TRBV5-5,TGTGCCAGCAGCTTGGATCAAGGGTCTGACACTGAAGCTTTCTTT,CASSLDQGSDTEAFF
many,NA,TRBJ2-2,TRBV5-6,TGTGCCAGCAGCTTGGATCCCAGGAACACCGGGGAGCTGTTTTTT,CASSLDPRNTGELFF
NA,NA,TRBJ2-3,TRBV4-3,TGCGCCAGCAGCCAAGAATGGCAGGGTTTGGCAGATACGCAGTATTTT,CASSQEWQGLADTQYF